A single sample gave rise to the 31 T cell receptor beta chains below, sequenced in a study of CD8 T cells in Susac syndrome. cDNA came from approximately 0.5 to 1 ug RNA primed by random hexamers. TCRdb passed the immunoSEQ multiplex PCR reads through MiXCR, listing each CDR3 protein once. Of 180,000 or so distinct CDR3 sequences in the sample, 85% to 95% were seen once. Sequenced input: CD4+ T cells from PBMCs. All receptors derive from a human donor in good health.

V and J are TRBV20-1 and TRBJ2-5; 7 positions match TRBD2. The CDR3 has 14 amino acids. Germline CDR1 reads DFQATT; CDR2 reads SNEGSKA (reference sequence). J gave up 2 bases and V 3 bases, and 6 bases lay outside the gene matches. The CDR3 region is CSARPGRPQETQYF. The CDR3 DNA sequence: TGCAGTGCTAGGCCCGGGAGGCCTCAAGAGACCCAGTACTTC.

This clonotype has a handful of counts. In nucleotides, the CDR3 is TGTGCCAGCAGTTTGATGGATACGCAGTATTTT. It encodes CASSLMDTQYF. J is TRBJ2-3 and V is TRBV27, with D unclear. Germline assignment: CDR1 MNHEY and CDR2 SMNVEV (reference sequence). CDR3 length: 11 residues. V gave up 3 bases and J gave up 6 bases, with 4 bases separating them.

The gene calls are TRBV29-1 and TRBJ1-3; D gene unclear. V was pared by 1 base and J by 4 bases, with 5 bases between. Per germline, CDR1 SQVTM and CDR2 ANQGSEA. This CDR3 region has 12 residues. In DNA, the CDR3 is TGCAGCGTTGAAGGGTTCGGAAACACCATATATTTT. Translated, it gives CSVEGFGNTIYF.

CDR3 in amino acids: CSARIGGRILEAFF. The CDR3 DNA reads TGCAGTGCTAGGATCGGGGGACGGATCCTTGAAGCTTTCTTT. The chain employs TRBV20-1 and TRBJ1-1; D is possibly TRBD1 (5 bases). Germline-derived CDR1 and CDR2 are DFQATT and SNEGSKA (reference sequence). The ends were cut back, 3 bases at V and 7 bases at J, with 18 bases in the middle. This CDR3 comprises 14 residues.

The rearrangement uses TRBV29-1 and TRBJ1-1, with 10 bases fitting TRBD1. Germline V gene data show CDR1 as SQVTM and CDR2 as ANQGSEA. The CDR3 consists of 15 residues. V gave up 4 bases and J gave up 0 bases; unmatched junction bases: 5. In DNA, the CDR3 is TGCAGCGTTGTGGGACAGGGGACGATGAACACTGAAGCTTTCTTT. This encodes CSVVGQGTMNTEAFF.

The J gene is TRBJ1-2, the V gene TRBV6-6, with 11 bases fitting TRBD1. J lost 7 bases, V lost 5 bases, and 9 bases had no gene match. Germline assignment: CDR1 MNHNY and CDR2 SVGAGI (reference sequence). This CDR3 spans 15 amino acids. The CDR3 DNA reads TGTGCCAGCAGTCCCGGACAGGGGGCAGGAGGTGGCTACACCTTC. This sequence encodes CASSPGQGAGGGYTF.

The V call is TRBV28, the J call TRBJ1-2; 10 bases line up with TRBD1. The ends lost 5 bases at V and 4 bases at J; junction bases unmatched: 7. The V gene's germline CDR1 is MDHEN and CDR2 SYDVKM. This CDR3 has 15 residues. In DNA, the CDR3 is TGTGCCAGCAGTCCCCCCGGGACAGGGGCCTATGGCTACACCTTC. This sequence encodes CASSPPGTGAYGYTF.

This chain joins TRBV20-1 and TRBJ2-3, with 10 bases that match TRBD2. This CDR3 comprises 13 residues. Germline V gene data show CDR1 as DFQATT and CDR2 as SNEGSKA (reference sequence). This CDR3 reads CRPSGSISDTQYF. In nucleotides, the CDR3 is TGCAGACCTAGCGGGAGTATCTCAGATACGCAGTATTTT.

The rearrangement links TRBV3-1 to TRBJ2-2, with 7 bases fitting TRBD1. Germline values: CDR1 LGHDT, CDR2 YNNKEL (reference sequence). The ends lost 5 bases at V and 4 bases at J; junction bases unmatched: 10. The CDR3 has 16 amino acids. Here the CDR3 reads CASSYNDRVATGELFF. CDR3 nucleotides: TGTGCCAGCAGCTATAATGACAGGGTTGCCACCGGGGAGCTGTTTTTT. The whole variable domain, filled in from reference TRBV3-1 and TRBJ2-2, reads DTAVSQTPKYLVTQMGNDKSIKCEQNLGHDTMYWYKQDSKKFLKIMFSYNNKELIINETVPNRFSPKSPDKAHLNLHINSLELGDSAVYFCASSYNDRVATGELFFGEGSRLTVL.

This chain connects TRBV6-2 or TRBV6-3 to TRBJ2-3, with D unresolved. Deletions cut 8 bases from V and 2 bases from J, with 5 bases between. This CDR3 region has 11 residues. Germline assignment: CDR1 MNHEY and CDR2 SVGEGT. CDR3: CASGITDTQYF. CDR3 nucleotides: TGTGCCAGCGGAATCACAGATACGCAGTATTTT.

The J gene is TRBJ2-1, the V gene TRBV5-1; TRBD2 might be the D (6 bases). Trimming removed 2 bases at V and 6 bases at J, with 15 bases between. The CDR3 runs to 15 residues. Germline assignment: CDR1 SGHRS and CDR2 YFSETQ. In nucleotides, the CDR3 is TGCGCCAGCAGCTTTGGGCGGGACCCTGGCAATGAGCAGTTCTTC. Its protein is CASSFGRDPGNEQFF. Combining the CDR3 with reference TRBV5-1 and TRBJ2-1 gives the whole variable domain KAGVTQTPRYLIKTRGQQVTLSCSPISGHRSVSWYQQTPGQGLQFLFEYFSETQRNKGNFPGRFSGRQFSNSRSEMNVSTLELGDSALYLCASSFGRDPGNEQFFGPGTRLTVL.

The sample holds one count of this clonotype. Here the CDR3 reads CASSLIGTGHEQFF. CDR3 sequence (DNA): TGTGCCAGCAGCTTAATTGGGACAGGCCATGAGCAGTTCTTC. The chain has TRBV7-9 and TRBJ2-1, with TRBD1 identical over 8 bases. From germline, CDR1 is SEHNR and CDR2 FQNEAQ (reference sequence). J gave up 8 bases and V 2 bases, and 5 bases lay outside the gene matches. This CDR3 contains 14 residues. Full variable domain (remainder filled in from reference TRBV7-9 and TRBJ2-1): DTGVSQNPRHKITKRGQNVTFRCDPISEHNRLYWYRQTLGQGPEFLTYFQNEAQLEKSRLLSDRFSAERPKGSFSTLEIQRTEQGDSAMYLCASSLIGTGHEQFFGPGTRLTVL.

A single count supports this clonotype. The chain carries TRBV6-5 and TRBJ2-1; 13 positions match TRBD2. CDR1 MNHEY and CDR2 SVGAGI come from the germline V gene. The CDR3 has 16 amino acids. V dropped 4 bases and J dropped 9; count of bases not matched to a gene: 9. CDR3 sequence: CASSFVRTSGSREQFF. CDR3 sequence (DNA): TGTGCCAGCAGTTTCGTACGGACTAGCGGGAGTCGTGAGCAGTTCTTC.

The V call is TRBV7-8, the J call TRBJ2-1; D perhaps matches TRBD2 (6 bases). Trimming stripped 11 bases from V and 3 bases from J, with 20 bases between. Germline V lookup: CDR1 SGHVS, CDR2 FQNEAQ. The CDR3 sequence is 15 residues long. CDR3 region: CACTPSAGYYNEQFF. In DNA form, the CDR3 reads TGTGCCTGCACTCCCTCGGCGGGATACTACAATGAGCAGTTCTTC.

The rearrangement joins TRBV25-1 to TRBJ2-5; TRBD2 aligns across 7 bases. CDR1 is MGHDK and CDR2 is SYGVNS in the germline V gene. After removal of 4 bases from V and 5 bases from J, the junction contained 10 bases not matched to a gene. This CDR3 is 15 amino acids long. The CDR3 DNA follows: TGTGCCAGCAGTGCCCCAGCGGGAACGGTTGAGACCCAGTACTTC. It specifies CASSAPAGTVETQYF.

The V gene is TRBV29-1, the J gene TRBJ2-7, with unresolved D. The CDR3 contains 13 residues. Per the germline V gene, CDR1 is SQVTM and CDR2 is ANQGSEA. V was clipped by 3 bases and J by 6 bases, with 15 bases between them. The CDR3 DNA reads as TGCAGCGTTGACGGACCGGCTGTAGGCGAGCAGTACTTC. The encoded protein is CSVDGPAVGEQYF.

V is TRBV20-1 and J is TRBJ2-5; TRBD2 matches 14 bases. Looked up from germline, CDR1 is DFQATT and CDR2 is SNEGSKA (reference sequence). CDR3 length: 15 residues. Trimming removed 5 bases from V and 3 bases from J; junction bases left unmatched: 5. CDR3: CSADPGLAGEETQYF. The CDR3 DNA follows: TGCAGTGCTGATCCGGGACTAGCGGGAGAAGAGACCCAGTACTTC.

The CDR3 spells CASSQSEGEAFF. The CDR3 DNA reads TGTGCCAGCAGCCAATCAGAGGGGGAAGCTTTCTTT. The chain recombines TRBV4-2 with TRBJ1-1; perhaps TRBD1 as D (5 bases). The CDR3 totals 12 residues. Germline V gene lookup returns CDR1 LGHNA and CDR2 YNFKEQ. Between the trimmed V and J ends, which lost 2 bases and 8 bases, there was a span of 9 bases.

The chain uses TRBV30 and TRBJ2-7, with unresolved D. The V gene lost 5 bases and the J gene lost 1 base, with 9 bases spanning the gap. Germline values: CDR1 GTSNPN, CDR2 SVGIG (reference sequence). The CDR3 is 12 residues long. The CDR3: CAWGTQSYEQYF. CDR3 bases: TGTGCCTGGGGAACTCAATCCTACGAGCAGTACTTC.

This clonotype was detected only once. V is TRBV6-6 and J is TRBJ2-1, with 7 nucleotides matching TRBD1. The germline V gene encodes CDR1 MNHNY and CDR2 SVGAGI (reference sequence). The CDR3 has 15 amino acids. Trimming at V came to 6 bases and at J to 8 bases, leaving 13 bases not matched to a gene. As DNA, the CDR3 is TGTGCCAGCAGCTATCCGGGACAGTCAGTAGATGAGCAGTTCTTC. It translates to CASSYPGQSVDEQFF.

This clonotype was counted a single time. V and J are TRBV29-1 and TRBJ2-5; no clear D. Trimming took off 3 bases at V and 5 bases at J, with 10 bases between the two ends. Per germline, CDR1 SQVTM and CDR2 ANQGSEA. The CDR3 loop spans 12 amino acids. The CDR3 sequence: CSVERLDETQYF. The CDR3 DNA reads TGCAGCGTTGAGAGGCTAGATGAGACCCAGTACTTC. Filled out from reference TRBV29-1 and TRBJ2-5, the complete variable domain reads SAVISQKPSRDICQRGTSLTIQCQVDSQVTMMFWYRQQPGQSLTLIATANQGSEATYESGFVIDKFPISRPNLTFSTLTVSNMSPEDSSIYLCSVERLDETQYFGPGTRLLVL.

The chain joins TRBV29-1 to TRBJ1-1; D uncertain. V was cut by 4 bases and J by 1 base, with 19 bases left in between. The length of the CDR3 is 16 residues. CDR1 is SQVTM, CDR2 ANQGSEA, per germline. CDR3 protein: CSVGRPLGGGNTEAFF. The CDR3 DNA follows: TGCAGCGTTGGGAGGCCCTTAGGAGGAGGGAACACTGAAGCTTTCTTT.

The chain links TRBV15 to TRBJ1-2; D call uncertain. V was shortened by 4 bases and J by 5 bases, with 11 bases between the two germline ends. The CDR3 consists of 13 residues. Per the germline V gene, CDR1 is LNHNV and CDR2 is YYDKDF (reference sequence). The CDR3 spells CATSTVDLYGYTF. CDR3 in DNA: TGTGCCACCAGCACCGTTGACTTGTATGGCTACACCTTC. Combining the CDR3 with reference TRBV15 and TRBJ1-2 gives the whole variable domain DAMVIQNPRYQVTQFGKPVTLSCSQTLNHNVMYWYQQKSSQAPKLLFHYYDKDFNNEADTPDNFQSRRPNTSFCFLDIRSPGLGDTAMYLCATSTVDLYGYTFGSGTRLTVV.

The genes are TRBV20-1 and TRBJ1-5; D gene ambiguous. Trimming removed 5 bases from V and 0 bases from J, with 11 bases in between. The CDR3 spans 14 residues. CDR1 is DFQATT and CDR2 is SNEGSKA in the germline V gene (reference sequence). In nucleotides, the CDR3 is TGCAGTGCTCCGGACTTTAATAGCAATCAGCCCCAGCATTTT. Protein product: CSAPDFNSNQPQHF.

The chain uses TRBV30 and TRBJ2-3; 10 positions agree with TRBD1. V gave up 2 bases and J gave up 3 bases; unmatched junction bases: 2. CDR3 length: 14 amino acids. Germline V CDR1 and CDR2: GTSNPN, SVGIG (reference sequence). The CDR3 nucleotides are TGTGCCTGGAGTAGGGACAGGGGAACAGATACGCAGTATTTT. This encodes CAWSRDRGTDTQYF.

V gene TRBV29-1 combines with J gene TRBJ2-6; D unresolved. Germline loops: CDR1 SQVTM, CDR2 ANQGSEA. V was cut by 6 bases and J by 0 bases, with 3 bases left in between. This CDR3 contains 12 residues. CDR3 sequence reads: CSVTSGANVLTF. The CDR3 DNA is TGCAGCGTCACCTCTGGGGCCAACGTCCTGACTTTC.

The chain is built from TRBV6-2 or TRBV6-3 and TRBJ2-7, with 7 bases aligning to TRBD1. CDR1 and CDR2 from the germline V gene are MNHEY and SVGEGT. V lost 2 bases to trimming and J lost 6 bases; unmatched junction nucleotides: 4. The CDR3 runs to 13 residues. The CDR3 reads CASSYAQGFEQYF. As DNA, the CDR3 is TGTGCCAGCAGTTACGCACAGGGGTTCGAGCAGTACTTC.

The V call is TRBV20-1, the J call TRBJ2-3; 9 bases align to TRBD2. CDR1 and CDR2 from the germline V gene are DFQATT and SNEGSKA (reference sequence). The CDR3 consists of 14 residues. V was clipped by 1 base and J by 5 bases; unmatched bases: 4. For the CDR3, the DNA is TGCAGTGCTAGAGGATTAGCGGGAGTAGATACGCAGTATTTT. Its protein is CSARGLAGVDTQYF.

The gene calls are TRBV20-1 and TRBJ2-7; the D is unclear. Germline V gene data show CDR1 as DFQATT and CDR2 as SNEGSKA (reference sequence). The CDR3 has 11 amino acids. V shed 5 bases and J shed 5 bases, with 10 bases lying between them. The CDR3 nucleotides are TGCAGTGCTGGGGATCGCAACGAGCAGTACTTC. Its translation: CSAGDRNEQYF.

The chain recombines TRBV28 with TRBJ2-7; D gene uncertain. Germline values: CDR1 MDHEN, CDR2 SYDVKM. The CDR3 is 13 residues long. V lost 3 bases and J lost 7, with 13 bases in between. The CDR3 DNA follows: TGTGCCAGCAGTTTGCCGGGTGGGTTTGAGCAGTACTTC. Protein: CASSLPGGFEQYF. The full variable domain, with the rest looked up from reference TRBV28 and TRBJ2-7, is DVKVTQSSRYLVKRTGEKVFLECVQDMDHENMFWYRQDPGLGLRLIYFSYDVKMKEKGDIPEGYSVSREKKERFSLILESASTNQTSMYLCASSLPGGFEQYFGPGTRLTVT.

The genes are TRBV29-1 and TRBJ1-2; D may be TRBD1 (5 bases). The CDR3 totals 13 residues. Trimming cost V 4 bases and J 7 bases, with 16 bases left between them. Germline V gives CDR1 SQVTM, CDR2 ANQGSEA. The CDR3 sequence: CSVGPQTVTGYTF. The CDR3 coding sequence is TGCAGCGTTGGCCCCCAGACAGTAACTGGCTACACCTTC. Variable domain in full (rest from reference TRBV29-1 and TRBJ1-2): SAVISQKPSRDICQRGTSLTIQCQVDSQVTMMFWYRQQPGQSLTLIATANQGSEATYESGFVIDKFPISRPNLTFSTLTVSNMSPEDSSIYLCSVGPQTVTGYTFGSGTRLTVV.